Shown below are 32 T cell receptor beta chains from a single sample sequenced in a study of blood T cell repertoires in COVID-19. TCRdb's copy holds only in-frame clones and misses some; the assay was immunoSEQ multiplex PCR. In the table there are roughly 300,000 clones, 80% to 95% of which are singletons. Sequencing was done on a sample of peripheral blood. Receptors were obtained from a woman aged 25 to 39 with COVID-19, enrolled during active disease.

This clone was seen just once. The genes are TRBV30 and TRBJ1-1; D is unresolved. V was cut by 5 bases and J by 0 bases, with 10 bases left in between. Looked up from germline, CDR1 is GTSNPN and CDR2 is SVGIG (reference sequence). The CDR3 is made up of 13 amino acids. CDR3 region: CAWLHLLNTEAFF. The CDR3 nucleotides read TGTGCCTGGTTACACCTTTTGAACACTGAAGCTTTCTTT.

The chain has TRBV29-1 and TRBJ2-1; TRBD2 matches 11 bases. CDR3 length equals 15 residues. The germline gives CDR1 SQVTM, CDR2 ANQGSEA. V lost 4 bases, J lost 8 bases, and 10 bases stayed unmatched. This chain's CDR3 is CSVASGRSSAHEQFF. For the CDR3, the DNA is TGCAGCGTTGCTAGCGGGAGGTCCTCTGCCCATGAGCAGTTCTTC.

This clone came up once. This chain links TRBV21-1 with TRBJ1-4; the table's D call, TRBD1, was not checked against the DNA. TRBV21-1 is shown as a pseudogene. The CDR3 consists of 16 residues. For the CDR3, the DNA is TGTGCCAGCAGCAAAGGGGACAGGGCCTTTGATGAAAAACTGTTTTTT. Amino acid sequence: CASSKGDRAFDEKLFF.

This chain uses TRBV28 with TRBJ2-7, with a weak D call TRBD1 (5 bases). Germline V gene data show CDR1 as MDHEN and CDR2 as SYDVKM. The ends were cut back, 2 bases at V and 3 bases at J, with 17 bases in the middle. The CDR3 has 16 amino acids. The CDR3 here is CASSLPTDGYRYEQYF. CDR3 DNA: TGTGCCAGCAGTTTACCGACAGACGGATACCGCTACGAGCAGTACTTC. The full variable domain, rest sourced from reference TRBV28 and TRBJ2-7, is DVKVTQSSRYLVKRTGEKVFLECVQDMDHENMFWYRQDPGLGLRLIYFSYDVKMKEKGDIPEGYSVSREKKERFSLILESASTNQTSMYLCASSLPTDGYRYEQYFGPGTRLTVT.

The V call is TRBV6-5, the J call TRBJ1-1, with 9 positions matching TRBD1. Germline CDR1 MNHEY, CDR2 SVGAGI. This CDR3 contains 14 residues. Losses at the gene ends were 2 bases for V and 6 bases for J; bases not matched to a gene: 4. CDR3 DNA sequence: TGTGCCAGCAGTTACGGGACAGGGATATCTGAAGCTTTCTTT. Translation: CASSYGTGISEAFF.

This chain connects TRBV24-1 to TRBJ2-5; 9 bases align to TRBD1. The CDR3 has 14 residues. The V segment lost 9 bases and the J segment 5 bases; nucleotides outside the gene matches: 9. Germline V CDR1 and CDR2: KGHDR, SFDVKD. In DNA, the CDR3 is TGTGCCACCGGGCGGACAGGGGAGGTGGAGACCCAGTACTTC. Its translation: CATGRTGEVETQYF.

The chain combines TRBV5-1 with TRBJ2-2; TRBD1 agrees at 8 bases. CDR1 and CDR2 from the germline V gene are SGHRS and YFSETQ. There are 16 residues in the CDR3. Unmatched junction bases numbered 4, after V lost 3 bases and J lost 0 bases. The CDR3 DNA sequence: TGCGCCAGCAGCTGGGGGGACAGGACGAACACCGGGGAGCTGTTTTTT. Translating it yields CASSWGDRTNTGELFF.

The V and J genes are TRBV11-2 and TRBJ2-7; no clear D. CDR1 is SGHAT and CDR2 is FQNNGV in the germline V gene. The CDR3 contains 12 residues. The V end was cut by 5 bases, the J end by 0 bases, with 5 bases between. The CDR3 DNA reads as TGTGCCAGCAGCCCTAGCTCCTACGAGCAGTACTTC. Its protein product is CASSPSSYEQYF.

This chain connects TRBV28 to TRBJ2-1, with D perhaps matching TRBD1 (5 bases). V was trimmed by 5 bases and J by 2 bases, leaving 13 bases between them. Germline V CDR1 and CDR2: MDHEN, SYDVKM. The CDR3 extends over 15 amino acids. CDR3 loop: CASSELPGTYNEQFF. The DNA of the CDR3 is TGTGCCAGCAGTGAATTACCAGGGACCTACAATGAGCAGTTCTTC.

The chain carries TRBV5-1 and TRBJ2-3, with a possible D match to TRBD2 (6 bases). V dropped 2 bases and J dropped 6 bases, with 10 bases sitting between them. This CDR3 comprises 13 residues. Germline V gene data show CDR1 as SGHRS and CDR2 as YFSETQ. CDR3 region: CASSFGGEDTQYF. The CDR3 coding sequence is TGCGCCAGCAGCTTTGGAGGGGAGGATACGCAGTATTTT.

V and J are TRBV5-1 and TRBJ2-7; 8 nucleotides match TRBD1. V shed 4 bases and J 3 bases; nucleotides not matched to a gene: 6. Germline loops: CDR1 SGHRS, CDR2 YFSETQ. This CDR3 is built from 14 residues. CDR3 region: CASSTDRGFYEQYF. DNA of the CDR3: TGCGCCAGCAGCACAGACAGGGGTTTCTACGAGCAGTACTTC.

The CDR3 nucleotides read TGTGCCAGCAGTTACGGGCAGGGGTTGGGAGAGCAGTACTTC. As protein: CASSYGQGLGEQYF. V usage is TRBV6-5 and J usage is TRBJ2-7; possibly TRBD1 for D (6 bases). Trimming took off 2 bases at V and 7 bases at J, with 15 bases between the two ends. The CDR3 length is 14 residues. Germline CDR1 and CDR2: MNHEY and SVGAGI.

V is TRBV30 and J is TRBJ2-1, with 10 bases matching TRBD1. The CDR3 length is 16 residues. The junction had 7 bases not matched to a gene; V was cut back by 2 bases and J by 3 bases. Germline CDR1 GTSNPN, CDR2 SVGIG (reference sequence). CDR3 sequence (DNA): TGTGCCTGGAGTCAAAGGACAGGGGGACGCTACAATGAGCAGTTCTTC. Translating gives CAWSQRTGGRYNEQFF.

This chain uses TRBV7-3 with TRBJ2-2, with 14 bases fitting TRBD2. Losses at the gene ends were 0 bases for V and 6 bases for J; bases not matched to a gene: 9. The germline gives CDR1 SGHTA, CDR2 FQGTGA. The CDR3 is made up of 19 amino acids. CDR3 in amino acids: CASSLTGLAGEGRAGELFF. Written as DNA, the CDR3 is TGTGCCAGCAGCTTAACGGGACTAGCGGGAGAGGGAAGGGCCGGGGAGCTGTTTTTT.

Details on this clone: The same CDR3 is also encoded by other DNA sequences in this sample. The chain joins TRBV3-1 (or the pseudogene TRBV3-2) to TRBJ1-1; TRBD1 agrees at 7 bases. Germline CDR1 is LGHDT and CDR2 is YNNKEL (reference sequence). The CDR3 covers 14 residues. The V and J ends lost 4 bases and 1 base, in that order; junction bases with no gene match: 3. This CDR3 is CASSLRTGNTEAFF. CDR3 bases: TGTGCCAGCAGCCTCAGGACAGGGAACACTGAAGCTTTCTTT.

The gene calls are TRBV19 and TRBJ1-2; the D is unclear. There are 12 residues in the CDR3. The ends were cut back, 6 bases at V and 4 bases at J, with 9 bases in the middle. In germline, CDR1 is LNHDA, CDR2 SQIVND (reference sequence). The CDR3 here is CASREKAYGYTF. CDR3 bases: TGTGCCAGTAGAGAGAAAGCCTATGGCTACACCTTC.

The chain recombines TRBV9 with TRBJ2-5; possible D gene TRBD2, 5 bases. This CDR3 has 15 residues. V lost 0 bases to trimming and J lost 2 bases, with 11 bases between them. Germline V gene lookup returns CDR1 SGDLS and CDR2 YYNGEE. This CDR3 is CASSVVGRVQETQYF. Written as DNA, the CDR3 is TGTGCCAGCAGCGTAGTGGGGAGAGTACAAGAGACCCAGTACTTC.

Comments on this clone: Other DNA sequences within the sample encode an identical CDR3. The chain has TRBV3-1 (or the pseudogene TRBV3-2) and TRBJ2-5; no firm D call. The V and J ends lost 1 base and 5 bases respectively, with 11 bases between them. Germline V lookup: CDR1 LGHDT, CDR2 YNNKEL (reference sequence). The CDR3 is 14 residues long. CDR3 DNA: TGTGCCAGCAGCCAAGTAGGCGGTCGTGAGACCCAGTACTTC. Its translation: CASSQVGGRETQYF.

The V gene is TRBV20-1, the J gene TRBJ1-5; 7 nucleotides align to TRBD1. Germline CDR1 DFQATT, CDR2 SNEGSKA (reference sequence). The trim removed 3 bases at V and 4 bases at J, leaving 9 bases unmatched. This CDR3 contains 15 residues. DNA for the CDR3: TGCAGTGCTAGTTCGGGACAGAGAGGTAATCAGCCCCAGCATTTT. It is translated as CSASSGQRGNQPQHF.

Only one count was recorded for this clone. The rearrangement joins TRBV19 to TRBJ2-1; 14 bases are a match to TRBD2. The ends lost 5 bases at V and 7 bases at J; junction bases unmatched: 16. This CDR3 comprises 19 residues. Looked up from germline, CDR1 is LNHDA and CDR2 is SQIVND (reference sequence). The CDR3 protein is CASSSRLMGLAGAFNEQFF. The CDR3 bases are TGTGCCAGTAGTTCGCGATTGATGGGACTAGCGGGAGCCTTTAATGAGCAGTTCTTC.

J is TRBJ2-1 and V is TRBV11-2; perhaps TRBD2 as D (6 bases). There are 15 residues in the CDR3. V was pared by 5 bases and J by 5 bases, with 16 bases between. CDR1 is SGHAT and CDR2 is FQNNGV in the germline V gene. CDR3 residues: CASSLRGISDNEQFF. CDR3 coding DNA: TGTGCCAGCAGCCTCCGGGGGATCAGCGACAATGAGCAGTTCTTC. The full variable domain, with the rest looked up from reference TRBV11-2 and TRBJ2-1, is EAGVAQSPRYKIIEKRQSVAFWCNPISGHATLYWYQQILGQGPKLLIQFQNNGVVDDSQLPKDRFSAERLKGVDSTLKIQPAKLEDSAVYLCASSLRGISDNEQFFGPGTRLTVL.

J is TRBJ2-5 and V is TRBV2; the match to TRBD1 covers 8 bases. CDR3 size: 15 residues. Germline V gives CDR1 SNHLY, CDR2 FYNNEI. J gave up 1 base and V 8 bases, and 9 bases lay outside the gene matches. The CDR3 nucleotides are TGTGCCAGCGTTTGGACAGGGAGTTCCCAAGAGACCCAGTACTTC. It encodes CASVWTGSSQETQYF.

The rearrangement links TRBV11-2 to TRBJ1-2, with TRBD1 identical over 7 bases. Losses at the gene ends were 6 bases for V and 7 bases for J; bases not matched to a gene: 5. Germline assignment: CDR1 SGHAT and CDR2 FQNNGV. This CDR3 spans 12 amino acids. The CDR3 is CASSTGALGYTF. CDR3 DNA sequence: TGTGCCAGCAGTACAGGGGCGCTTGGCTACACCTTC.

V and J are TRBV28 and TRBJ2-7, with 10 nucleotides matching TRBD1. The V and J ends lost 4 bases and 6 bases, in that order; junction bases with no gene match: 9. The V gene's germline CDR1 is MDHEN and CDR2 SYDVKM. This CDR3 has 15 amino acids. CDR3 sequence (DNA): TGTGCCAGCAGTTACCAGACAGGGGGCTTCTCCGAGCAGTACTTC. It yields the protein CASSYQTGGFSEQYF.

The chain uses TRBV6-2 or TRBV6-3 and TRBJ1-5, with 7 bases identical to TRBD1. With 5 bases clipped from V and 1 base from J, the junction kept 5 bases outside the gene matches. The CDR3 totals 15 residues. From germline, CDR1 is MNHEY and CDR2 SVGEGT. CDR3 nucleotides: TGTGCCAGCAGTGTGGACAGGACCAGCAATCAGCCCCAGCATTTT. This encodes CASSVDRTSNQPQHF.

This clone has just one count. The chain is built from TRBV19 and TRBJ2-3; possibly TRBD2 for D (6 bases). Between the trimmed V and J ends, which lost 7 bases and 3 bases, there was a span of 20 bases. The CDR3 is 16 residues long. In germline, CDR1 is LNHDA, CDR2 SQIVND (reference sequence). The CDR3 DNA sequence: TGTGCCAGTAAAATGGCCGGGTGGCTAGCGACAGATACGCAGTATTTT. Its protein is CASKMAGWLATDTQYF. Variable domain in full (rest from reference TRBV19 and TRBJ2-3): DGGITQSPKYLFRKEGQNVTLSCEQNLNHDAMYWYRQDPGQGLRLIYYSQIVNDFQKGDIAEGYSVSREKKESFPLTVTSAQKNPTAFYLCASKMAGWLATDTQYFGPGTRLTVL.

This chain connects TRBV5-1 to TRBJ2-5; possible D gene TRBD1, 5 bases. The CDR3 consists of 14 residues. The V and J ends lost 0 bases and 1 base respectively, with 7 bases between them. CDR1 is SGHRS, CDR2 YFSETQ, per germline. In DNA form, the CDR3 reads TGCGCCAGCAGCTTGGGTGGGGCCCAAGAGACCCAGTACTTC. It codes for CASSLGGAQETQYF.

The chain joins TRBV9 to TRBJ2-2, with 9 nucleotides matching TRBD2. The V gene's germline CDR1 is SGDLS and CDR2 YYNGEE. The CDR3 length is 16 residues. V gave up 4 bases and J gave up 0 bases; unmatched junction bases: 4. The CDR3 protein is CASSSWTSANTGELFF. CDR3 sequence (DNA): TGTGCCAGCAGCTCCTGGACTAGCGCGAACACCGGGGAGCTGTTTTTT.

The J gene is TRBJ2-3, the V gene TRBV24-1; 7 nucleotides line up with TRBD2. The length of the CDR3 is 15 residues. Germline V CDR1 and CDR2: KGHDR, SFDVKD. V lost 4 bases to trimming and J lost 4 bases; unmatched junction nucleotides: 7. The CDR3 DNA is TGTGCCACCAGTGACCCCTTGGGGGGGGCAGATACGCAGTATTTT. Its translation: CATSDPLGGADTQYF.

The CDR3 is CASTFYNEQFF. Written as DNA, the CDR3 is TGTGCCAGCACATTCTACAATGAGCAGTTCTTC. V is TRBV6-5 and J is TRBJ2-1, with no clear D. V was shortened by 7 bases and J by 3 bases, with 4 bases between the two germline ends. Germline lookup yields CDR1 MNHEY and CDR2 SVGAGI. The CDR3 loop spans 11 amino acids.

The rearrangement uses TRBV7-4 and TRBJ1-4, with TRBD1 matching over 10 bases. Per the germline V gene, CDR1 is SGHVT and CDR2 is SQSDAQ. V lost 2 bases, J lost 2 bases, and 2 bases stayed unmatched. This CDR3 spans 16 amino acids. CDR3 protein: CASSLRGQGTNEKLFF. The CDR3 DNA reads as TGTGCCAGCAGCTTACGGGGACAGGGGACTAATGAAAAACTGTTTTTT. Filled out from reference TRBV7-4 and TRBJ1-4, the complete variable domain reads GAGVSQSPRYKVAKRGRDVALRCDSISGHVTLYWYRQTLGQGSEVLTYSQSDAQRDKSGRPSGRFSAERPERSVSTLKIQRTEQGDSAVYLCASSLRGQGTNEKLFFGSGTQLSVL.

The rearrangement links TRBV4-2 to TRBJ2-2; D unresolved. The CDR3 has 17 amino acids. CDR1 LGHNA and CDR2 YNFKEQ come from the germline V gene. Trimming removed 0 bases from V and 8 bases from J, with 19 bases in between. The CDR3 here is CASSQDMPSRLRGELFF. CDR3 DNA: TGTGCCAGCAGCCAAGATATGCCGTCGCGCCTCAGGGGGGAGCTGTTTTTT.